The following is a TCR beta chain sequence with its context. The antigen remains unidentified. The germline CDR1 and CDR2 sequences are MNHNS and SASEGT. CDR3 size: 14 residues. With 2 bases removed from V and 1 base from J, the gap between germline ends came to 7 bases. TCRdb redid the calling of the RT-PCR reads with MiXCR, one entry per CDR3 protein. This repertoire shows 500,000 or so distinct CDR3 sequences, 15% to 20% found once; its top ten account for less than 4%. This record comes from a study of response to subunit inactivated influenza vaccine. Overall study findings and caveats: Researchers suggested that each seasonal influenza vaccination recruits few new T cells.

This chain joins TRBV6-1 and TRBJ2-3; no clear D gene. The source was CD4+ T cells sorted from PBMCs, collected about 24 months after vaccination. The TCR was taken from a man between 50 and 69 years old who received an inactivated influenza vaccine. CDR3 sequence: CASSEYRGTDTQYF. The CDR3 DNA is TGTGCCAGCAGTGAATATCGGGGCACAGATACGCAGTATTTT.